The TCR beta chain under discussion was sequenced for a study of CD4 T cells in relation to SARS-CoV-2 and coronaviruses. The trim removed 8 bases at V and 6 bases at J, leaving 6 bases unmatched. CDR3 size: 12 residues. Per germline, CDR1 LGHDT and CDR2 YNNKEL (reference sequence). Naive and memory CD4+ T cells came from enriched cryopreserved PBMCs. For less than eleven days, roughly 9.4 x 10^4 sorted CD4+ cells grew with T cell-depleted PBMCs and CEF. General study findings and limits: SARS-CoV-2-driven expansion was significantly weaker in crossreactive than monoreactive clones.

A remark on this clone: Its specificity is unknown.

Libraries were prepared by immunoSEQ multiplex PCR; TCRdb keeps only in-frame clonotypes and omits some of them. The table shows 43,000 or so clones, with roughly four fifths occurring only once. V is TRBV3-1 (or the pseudogene TRBV3-2) and J is TRBJ2-7, with TRBD2 identical over 8 bases. The sequence was obtained from an adult with COVID-19. Sequencing used naive CD4+ T cells from PBMCs, cultured in vitro. As to subset: naive CD4+ T cells isolated by negative enrichment. The CDR3 bases are TGTGCCAGCGGAGCGGGAGACGGCGAGCAGTACTTC. It encodes CASGAGDGEQYF.